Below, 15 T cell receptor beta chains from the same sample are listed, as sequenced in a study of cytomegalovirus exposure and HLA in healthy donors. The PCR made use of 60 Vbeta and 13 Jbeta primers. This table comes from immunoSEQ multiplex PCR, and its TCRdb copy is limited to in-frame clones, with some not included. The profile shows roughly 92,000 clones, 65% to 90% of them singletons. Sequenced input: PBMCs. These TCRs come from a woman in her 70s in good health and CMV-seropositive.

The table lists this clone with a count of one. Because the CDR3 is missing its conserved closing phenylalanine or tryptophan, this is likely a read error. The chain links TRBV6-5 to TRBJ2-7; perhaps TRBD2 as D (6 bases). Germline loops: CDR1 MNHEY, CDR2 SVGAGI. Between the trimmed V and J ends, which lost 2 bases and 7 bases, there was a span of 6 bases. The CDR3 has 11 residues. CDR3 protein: CASSYGGEQYL. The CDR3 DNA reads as TGTGCCAGCAGTTACGGAGGGGAGCAGTACCTC.

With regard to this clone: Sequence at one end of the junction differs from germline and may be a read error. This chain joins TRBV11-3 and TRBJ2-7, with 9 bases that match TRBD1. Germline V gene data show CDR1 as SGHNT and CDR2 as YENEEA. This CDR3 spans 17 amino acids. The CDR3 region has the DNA TGTGCCAGCAGCTTAAGGGTCCGGACAGGGGTCTCCCACGAGCAGTACTTC. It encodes CASSLRVRTGVSHEQYF.

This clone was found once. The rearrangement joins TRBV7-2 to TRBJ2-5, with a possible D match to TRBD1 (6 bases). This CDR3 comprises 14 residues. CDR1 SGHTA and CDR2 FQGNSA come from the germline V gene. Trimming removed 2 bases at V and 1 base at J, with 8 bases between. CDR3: CASSLSGAQETQYF. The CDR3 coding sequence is TGTGCCAGCAGCTTATCAGGGGCCCAAGAGACCCAGTACTTC.

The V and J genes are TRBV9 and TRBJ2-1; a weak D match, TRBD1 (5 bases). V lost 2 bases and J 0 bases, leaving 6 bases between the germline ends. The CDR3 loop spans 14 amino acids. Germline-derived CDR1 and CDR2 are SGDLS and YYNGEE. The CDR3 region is CASSVDSSYNEQFF. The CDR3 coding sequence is TGTGCCAGCAGCGTCGACAGCTCCTACAATGAGCAGTTCTTC.

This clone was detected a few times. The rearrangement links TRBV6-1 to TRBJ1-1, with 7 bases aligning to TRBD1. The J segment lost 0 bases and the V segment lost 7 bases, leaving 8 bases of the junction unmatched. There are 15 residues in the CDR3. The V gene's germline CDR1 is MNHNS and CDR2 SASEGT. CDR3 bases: TGTGCCAGCAACAAACAACAGGGGTTGAACACTGAAGCTTTCTTT. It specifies CASNKQQGLNTEAFF.

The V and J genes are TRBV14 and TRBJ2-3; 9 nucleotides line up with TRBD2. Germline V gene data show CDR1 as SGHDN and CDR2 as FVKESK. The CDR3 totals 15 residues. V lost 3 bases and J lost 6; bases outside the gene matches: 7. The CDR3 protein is CASSHFLAGSDTQYF. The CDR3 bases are TGTGCCAGCAGCCATTTTCTAGCGGGATCGGATACGCAGTATTTT.

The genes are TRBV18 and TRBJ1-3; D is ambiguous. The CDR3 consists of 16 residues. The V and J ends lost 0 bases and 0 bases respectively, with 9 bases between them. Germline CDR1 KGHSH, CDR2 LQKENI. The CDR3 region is CASSPPAVSSGNTIYF. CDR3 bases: TGTGCCAGCTCACCACCCGCGGTTTCCTCTGGAAACACCATATATTTT. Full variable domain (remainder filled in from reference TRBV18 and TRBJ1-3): NAGVMQNPRHLVRRRGQEARLRCSPMKGHSHVYWYRQLPEEGLKFMVYLQKENIIDESGMPKERFSAEFPKEGPSILRIQQVVRGDSAAYFCASSPPAVSSGNTIYFGEGSWLTVV.

The CDR3 DNA follows: TGTGCCAGTAGCGACACAGGGATCGAGAATGAGCAGTTCTTC. This translates into CASSDTGIENEQFF. This sequence joins TRBV19 and TRBJ2-1; TRBD1 might be the D (6 bases). Trimming cost V 6 bases and J 7 bases, with 16 bases left between them. The CDR3 is 14 residues long. Germline V CDR1 and CDR2: LNHDA, SQIVND (reference sequence).

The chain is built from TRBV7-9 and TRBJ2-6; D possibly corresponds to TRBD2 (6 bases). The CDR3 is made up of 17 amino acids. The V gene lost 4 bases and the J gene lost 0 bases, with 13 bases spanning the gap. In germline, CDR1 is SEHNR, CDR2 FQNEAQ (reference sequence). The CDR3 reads CASSYRAGNSGANVLTF. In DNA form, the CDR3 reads TGTGCCAGCAGCTACCGCGCGGGAAACTCTGGGGCCAACGTCCTGACTTTC.

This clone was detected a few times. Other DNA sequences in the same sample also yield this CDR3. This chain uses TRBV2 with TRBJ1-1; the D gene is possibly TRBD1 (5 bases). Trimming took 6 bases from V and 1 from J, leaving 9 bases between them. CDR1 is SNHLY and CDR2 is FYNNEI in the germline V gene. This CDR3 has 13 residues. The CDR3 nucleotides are TGTGCCAGCAGAGCCGACAGGAACACTGAAGCTTTCTTT. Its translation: CASRADRNTEAFF.

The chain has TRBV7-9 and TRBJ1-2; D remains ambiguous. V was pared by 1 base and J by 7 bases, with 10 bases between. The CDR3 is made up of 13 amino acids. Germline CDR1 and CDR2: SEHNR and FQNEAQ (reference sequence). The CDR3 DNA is TGTGCCAGCAGCTTAGACATCCCAACTGGCTACACCTTC. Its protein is CASSLDIPTGYTF.

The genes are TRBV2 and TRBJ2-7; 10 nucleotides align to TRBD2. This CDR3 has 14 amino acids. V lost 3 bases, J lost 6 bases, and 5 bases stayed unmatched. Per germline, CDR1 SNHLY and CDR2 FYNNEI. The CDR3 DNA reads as TGTGCCAGCAGTGATTTAGCGGGAGGAGTCGAGCAGTACTTC. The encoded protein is CASSDLAGGVEQYF.

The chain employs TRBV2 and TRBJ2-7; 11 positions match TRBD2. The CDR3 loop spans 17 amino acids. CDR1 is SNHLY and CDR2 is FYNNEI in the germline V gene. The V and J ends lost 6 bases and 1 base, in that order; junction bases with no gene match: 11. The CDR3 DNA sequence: TGTGCCAGCAGGACCCCGGGTAGCGGGAGGGCATCCTACGAGCAGTACTTC. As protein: CASRTPGSGRASYEQYF.

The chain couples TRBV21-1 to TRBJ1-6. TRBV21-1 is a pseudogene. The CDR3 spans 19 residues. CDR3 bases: TGTGCCAGCAGCAAAGCTCGGGCGGAGGCTCTCTCCTATAATTCACCCCTCCACTTT. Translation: CASSKARAEALSYNSPLHF.

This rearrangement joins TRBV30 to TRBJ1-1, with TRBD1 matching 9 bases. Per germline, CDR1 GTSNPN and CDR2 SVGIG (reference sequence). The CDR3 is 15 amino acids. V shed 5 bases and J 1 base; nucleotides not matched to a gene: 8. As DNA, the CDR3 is TGTGCCTGGGCGAACAGGGGGCTTGGGAACACTGAAGCTTTCTTT. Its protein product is CAWANRGLGNTEAFF.